This record covers a single T cell receptor beta chain. These data originate in a study of CD8 T cells in Susac syndrome. Sequencing of TCR beta, carried out with a high-throughput approach, was applied to CD8+ and CD4+ T cells from the blood. RNA, at about 0.45 to 1 ug, was reverse transcribed with random hexamers. The method of amplification for TCR beta CDR3 was immunoSEQ multiplex PCR, covering 54 Vbeta and 13 Jbeta. TCRdb re-called the immunoSEQ multiplex PCR reads with MiXCR, one entry per CDR3 protein. The data show some 300,000 distinct CDR3 sequences, approximately 91% seen once. This CDR3 region has 16 residues. V was cut by 6 bases and J by 5 bases, with 22 bases left in between.

Sequences were obtained from CD8+ T cells from PBMCs. The chain employs TRBV12-3 or TRBV12-4 and TRBJ2-5; D unresolved. This TCR derives from a human donor with multiple sclerosis. CDR3 sequence: CASSHPGKLTGETQYF. In DNA, the CDR3 is TGTGCCAGCAGCCACCCCGGAAAGTTAACCGGTGAGACCCAGTACTTC.